One sample yielded the 16 T cell receptor beta chains listed below, sequenced in a study of blood T cell repertoires in COVID-19. TCRdb's copy holds only in-frame clones and misses some; the assay was immunoSEQ multiplex PCR. The repertoire has 110,000 to 150,000 clones, more than 70% of them found once; the top ten carry 7% to 10%. Sequencing was done on a sample of peripheral blood. The receptor set was obtained from a woman aged 55-70 years with acute or convalescent COVID-19.

This chain links TRBV6-5 with TRBJ1-3; 8 bases map to TRBD1. The CDR3 runs to 16 residues. The germline V gene encodes CDR1 MNHEY and CDR2 SVGAGI. Germline trimming cut 4 bases from V and 7 bases from J; bases unmatched to any gene: 12. The CDR3 reads CASSSIGQGRRNTIYF. DNA for the CDR3: TGTGCCAGCAGTTCCATAGGACAGGGACGTAGGAACACCATATATTTT.

J is TRBJ1-6 and V is TRBV6-5; D is possibly TRBD1 (5 bases). This CDR3 contains 15 residues. Trimming removed 6 bases from V and 8 bases from J, with 17 bases in between. CDR1 and CDR2 (germline): MNHEY, SVGAGI. The CDR3 region is CASREGFWRDSPLHF. The CDR3 DNA follows: TGTGCCAGCAGGGAGGGGTTTTGGCGAGATTCACCCCTCCACTTT.

V usage is TRBV6-5 and J usage is TRBJ1-4; D is unclear. CDR3 length: 11 amino acids. V was trimmed by 6 bases and J by 5 bases, leaving 4 bases between them. Germline V CDR1 and CDR2: MNHEY, SVGAGI. DNA of the CDR3: TGTGCCAGCAGCTTAAATGAAAAACTGTTTTTT. Translation gives CASSLNEKLFF.

The chain couples TRBV3-1 (or the pseudogene TRBV3-2) to TRBJ2-3; 10 bases fit TRBD2. V trimming: 2 bases; J trimming: 2 bases; junction bases outside the gene matches: 1. Per the germline V gene, CDR1 is LGHDT and CDR2 is YNNKEL (reference sequence). CDR3 size: 15 residues. The CDR3, as DNA: TGTGCCAGCAGCCAAACTAGCGGGGACACAGATACGCAGTATTTT. It is translated as CASSQTSGDTDTQYF.

The rearrangement uses TRBV7-2 and TRBJ1-6, with D tentatively TRBD1 (5 bases). Germline assignment: CDR1 SGHTA and CDR2 FQGNSA. The CDR3 extends over 13 amino acids. V lost 5 bases and J 8 bases, leaving 10 bases between the germline ends. Here the CDR3 DNA reads TGTGCCAGCAGCATCGCACAGGATTCACCCCTCCACTTT. This translates into CASSIAQDSPLHF.

The gene calls are TRBV4-1 and TRBJ2-5; no firm D call. Germline V gives CDR1 MGHRA, CDR2 YSYEKL. V was cut by 2 bases and J by 7 bases, with 11 bases left in between. The CDR3 extends over 13 amino acids. The CDR3 DNA follows: TGCGCCAGCAGCCAATCCACGGGTGGGACCCAGTACTTC. It translates to CASSQSTGGTQYF.

This chain connects TRBV6-1 to TRBJ2-7; D is possibly TRBD2 (7 bases). V was shortened by 1 base and J by 3 bases, with 16 bases between the two germline ends. CDR1 is MNHNS and CDR2 is SASEGT in the germline V gene. The length of the CDR3 is 16 residues. This chain's CDR3 is CASSEGTGGRGYEQYF. CDR3 coding DNA: TGTGCCAGCAGTGAAGGAACGGGGGGCCGGGGCTACGAGCAGTACTTC.

This chain uses TRBV7-9 with TRBJ2-3; tentative D call: TRBD1 (6 bases). Trimming took 1 base from V and 5 from J, leaving 19 bases between them. The germline CDR1 and CDR2 sequences are SEHNR and FQNEAQ (reference sequence). The CDR3 spans 17 residues. The CDR3 region is CASSLGSGTTQGDTQYF. DNA of the CDR3: TGTGCCAGCAGCTTAGGGTCAGGGACGACACAGGGAGATACGCAGTATTTT. The variable domain in full, with the rest retrieved from reference TRBV7-9 and TRBJ2-3, is DTGVSQNPRHKITKRGQNVTFRCDPISEHNRLYWYRQTLGQGPEFLTYFQNEAQLEKSRLLSDRFSAERPKGSFSTLEIQRTEQGDSAMYLCASSLGSGTTQGDTQYFGPGTRLTVL.

J is TRBJ1-6 and V is TRBV6-5; perhaps TRBD1 as D (6 bases). Deletions cut 2 bases from V and 7 bases from J, with 12 bases between. CDR3 length equals 15 residues. In germline, CDR1 is MNHEY, CDR2 SVGAGI. The CDR3 region has the DNA TGTGCCAGCAGTTACGCGGGGGGGCCAAATTCACCCCTCCACTTT. This sequence encodes CASSYAGGPNSPLHF.

V usage is TRBV5-1 and J usage is TRBJ1-1; maybe TRBD1 (6 bases). Germline-derived CDR1 and CDR2 are SGHRS and YFSETQ. V lost 8 bases to trimming and J lost 1 base, with 15 bases between them. This CDR3 is 14 amino acids long. Here the CDR3 reads CARSGRGENTEAFF. Written as DNA, the CDR3 is TGCGCCAGGAGTGGCAGGGGAGAGAACACTGAAGCTTTCTTT.

This chain links TRBV12-3 or TRBV12-4 with TRBJ1-5, with 7 bases lining up with TRBD1. With 5 bases clipped from V and 4 bases from J, the junction kept 2 bases outside the gene matches. The CDR3 is 13 amino acids. Here the CDR3 reads CASSLGQNQPQHF. The CDR3 coding sequence is TGTGCCAGCAGTCTGGGACAGAATCAGCCCCAGCATTTT.

This chain joins TRBV24-1 and TRBJ1-2; the match to TRBD1 covers 9 bases. The CDR3 runs 14 residues. Germline V CDR1 and CDR2: KGHDR, SFDVKD. The V segment lost 4 bases and the J segment 3 bases; nucleotides outside the gene matches: 2. The CDR3 here is CATSETGGHYGYTF. DNA for the CDR3: TGTGCCACCAGTGAGACAGGGGGGCACTATGGCTACACCTTC.

CDR3 sequence: CATSRDPTQGTGNTIYF. Here the CDR3 DNA reads TGTGCCACCAGCAGAGATCCCACACAGGGCACTGGAAACACCATATATTTT. The chain combines TRBV15 with TRBJ1-3; tentatively, D is TRBD1 (6 bases). Germline CDR1 is LNHNV and CDR2 is YYDKDF (reference sequence). The V end was cut by 0 bases, the J end by 2 bases, with 14 bases between. This CDR3 has 17 amino acids.

This chain joins TRBV18 and TRBJ2-3; 7 bases match TRBD1. The CDR3 contains 15 residues. Trimming at V came to 3 bases and at J to 5 bases, leaving 8 bases not matched to a gene. CDR1 is KGHSH and CDR2 is LQKENI in the germline V gene. The CDR3 coding sequence is TGTGCCAGCTCACCCCGGACAGGTGCGGAAGATACGCAGTATTTT. This translates into CASSPRTGAEDTQYF.

The rearrangement uses TRBV9 and TRBJ2-7, with 8 bases that match TRBD1. CDR3 size: 16 residues. The germline CDR1 and CDR2 sequences are SGDLS and YYNGEE. The V segment lost 2 bases and the J segment 2 bases; nucleotides outside the gene matches: 9. The CDR3 loop is CASSVTGANPAYEQYF. The CDR3 DNA sequence: TGTGCCAGCAGCGTGACAGGGGCCAATCCCGCCTACGAGCAGTACTTC.

The chain uses TRBV11-3 and TRBJ2-7; D gene ambiguous. V was pared by 5 bases and J by 4 bases, with 18 bases between. The CDR3 sequence is 15 residues long. Germline V gives CDR1 SGHNT, CDR2 YENEEA. In DNA form, the CDR3 reads TGTGCCAGCAGCGCCCTCGCCGGCGGTTTTTACGAGCAGTACTTC. Translated, it gives CASSALAGGFYEQYF.